Each of the 6 T cell receptor beta chains below was sequenced from the same sample in a study of blood T cell repertoires in COVID-19. Using immunoSEQ multiplex PCR, the repertoire was profiled, and TCRdb retains in-frame clones only, with some absent. The profile covers approximately 100,000 clones, with 81% appearing a single time and 8% to 13% taken by the ten largest. Sequenced: peripheral blood. The receptors shown here come from a human donor in a cohort sampled during active COVID-19.

V usage is TRBV10-3 and J usage is TRBJ2-7; 8 bases fit TRBD1. The germline V gene encodes CDR1 ENHRY and CDR2 SYGVKD. V lost 3 bases, J lost 8 bases, and 15 bases stayed unmatched. The CDR3 has 16 residues. In DNA, the CDR3 is TGTGCCATCAGTGACGGGAACCGGGACAGGTTAATTAAGCAGTACTTC. Translated, it gives CAISDGNRDRLIKQYF.

This clone was seen a single time. The chain joins TRBV5-1 to TRBJ2-3; D perhaps matches TRBD1 (5 bases). CDR3 length: 16 residues. Germline V gives CDR1 SGHRS, CDR2 YFSETQ. V lost 0 bases and J 1 base, leaving 12 bases between the germline ends. This CDR3 reads CASSLVGEPGTDTQYF. Written as DNA, the CDR3 is TGCGCCAGCAGCTTGGTAGGGGAACCCGGCACAGATACGCAGTATTTT. The full variable domain, in which reference TRBV5-1 and TRBJ2-3 provide the parts outside the CDR3, is KAGVTQTPRYLIKTRGQQVTLSCSPISGHRSVSWYQQTPGQGLQFLFEYFSETQRNKGNFPGRFSGRQFSNSRSEMNVSTLELGDSALYLCASSLVGEPGTDTQYFGPGTRLTVL.

This clone was found a few times. The chain joins TRBV7-9 to TRBJ2-7; TRBD2 agrees at 7 bases. The CDR3 extends over 15 amino acids. V lost 1 base, J lost 5 bases, and 8 bases stayed unmatched. CDR1 and CDR2 from the germline V gene are SEHNR and FQNEAQ (reference sequence). The CDR3 sequence: CASSLGEGGDDEQYF. The CDR3 DNA reads TGTGCCAGCAGCTTAGGGGAGGGAGGTGACGACGAGCAGTACTTC.

V gene TRBV5-4 combines with J gene TRBJ2-5; 7 nucleotides line up with TRBD1. CDR3 size: 13 residues. Germline V lookup: CDR1 SGHNT, CDR2 YYREEE (reference sequence). V lost 4 bases and J lost 3; bases outside the gene matches: 3. The CDR3 nucleotides read TGTGCCAGCAGCCAGGGGACAGAAGAGACCCAGTACTTC. Translation: CASSQGTEETQYF.

The V call is TRBV6-1, the J call TRBJ2-1, with D maybe TRBD2 (6 bases). The ends were cut back, 3 bases at V and 5 bases at J, with 17 bases in the middle. The CDR3 is 16 amino acids. Germline V lookup: CDR1 MNHNS, CDR2 SASEGT. The chain's CDR3 is CASSDGGAGLNNEQFF. DNA of the CDR3: TGTGCCAGCAGTGATGGAGGGGCAGGCCTTAACAATGAGCAGTTCTTC.

The rearrangement links TRBV7-9 to TRBJ1-1; unclear D gene. Looked up from germline, CDR1 is SEHNR and CDR2 is FQNEAQ (reference sequence). V lost 4 bases and J lost 4, with 10 bases in between. This CDR3 spans 13 amino acids. The CDR3 DNA sequence: TGTGCCAGCAGCTGGGAGCGGGCCACTGAAGCTTTCTTT. The encoded protein is CASSWERATEAFF. Full variable domain (rest looked up from reference TRBV7-9 and TRBJ1-1): DTGVSQNPRHKITKRGQNVTFRCDPISEHNRLYWYRQTLGQGPEFLTYFQNEAQLEKSRLLSDRFSAERPKGSFSTLEIQRTEQGDSAMYLCASSWERATEAFFGQGTRLTVV.